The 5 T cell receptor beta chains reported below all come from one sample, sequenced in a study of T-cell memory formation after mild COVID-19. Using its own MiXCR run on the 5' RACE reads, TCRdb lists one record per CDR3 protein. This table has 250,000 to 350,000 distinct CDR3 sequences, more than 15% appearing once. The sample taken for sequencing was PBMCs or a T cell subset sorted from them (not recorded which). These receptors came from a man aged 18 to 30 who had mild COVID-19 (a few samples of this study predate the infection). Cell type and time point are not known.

The CDR3 reads CASKGLAGIGSYNEQFF. Here the CDR3 DNA reads TGCGCCAGCAAGGGGCTAGCGGGGATAGGCTCCTACAATGAGCAGTTCTTC. The chain links TRBV5-1 to TRBJ2-1, with 9 bases aligning to TRBD2. The germline CDR1 and CDR2 sequences are SGHRS and YFSETQ. Trimming took 6 bases from V and 0 from J; bases not matched to a gene: 10. There are 17 residues in the CDR3.

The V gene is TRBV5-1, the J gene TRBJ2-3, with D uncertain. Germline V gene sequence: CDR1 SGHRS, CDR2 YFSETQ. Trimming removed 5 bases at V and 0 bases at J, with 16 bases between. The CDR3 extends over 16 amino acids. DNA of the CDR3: TGCGCCAGCAGAGTAGACCCTGGATCTAGCACAGATACGCAGTATTTT. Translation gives CASRVDPGSSTDTQYF.

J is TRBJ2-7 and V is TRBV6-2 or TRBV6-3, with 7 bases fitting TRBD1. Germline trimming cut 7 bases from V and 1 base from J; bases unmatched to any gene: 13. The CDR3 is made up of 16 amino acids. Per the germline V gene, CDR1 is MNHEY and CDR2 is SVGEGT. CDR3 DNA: TGTGCCAGCACTCCAAAGCACGGGACAGAGTCCTACGAGCAGTACGTC. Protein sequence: CASTPKHGTESYEQYV.

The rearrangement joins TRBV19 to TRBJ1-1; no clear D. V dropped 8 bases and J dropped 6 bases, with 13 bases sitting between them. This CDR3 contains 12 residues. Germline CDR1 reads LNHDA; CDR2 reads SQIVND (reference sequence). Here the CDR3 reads CASEKAGAEAFF. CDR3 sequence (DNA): TGTGCCAGTGAGAAGGCAGGCGCTGAAGCTTTCTTT.

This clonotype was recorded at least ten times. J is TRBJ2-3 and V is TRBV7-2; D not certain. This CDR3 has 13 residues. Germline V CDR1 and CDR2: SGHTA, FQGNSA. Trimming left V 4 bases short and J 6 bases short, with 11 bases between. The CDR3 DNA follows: TGTGCCAGCAGCTCTCCTTTCCGGGATACGCAGTATTTT. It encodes CASSSPFRDTQYF.